Here is one TCR beta chain with its context. The target antigen is unknown. This entry comes from a study of T cell responses to AZD1222 COVID-19 vaccine. V was trimmed by 7 bases and J by 7 bases, leaving 11 bases between them. The CDR3 has 12 residues. Germline lookup yields CDR1 MNHEY and CDR2 SVGAGI. Second doses at about 4 or about 12 weeks were pooled. The study's findings and limits: The donor group comprised mostly white British people and more females; the analysis possibly underestimated clonal diversity. Breadth and depth of Spike-specific TCRs rose after two AZD1222 doses.

The assay was immunoSEQ multiplex PCR, and TCRdb's table has in-frame clones only and misses some. Among more than 90,000 clones, roughly 86% were seen once, and the ten largest hold about a sixth. The TCR was taken from an adult who received the AZD1222 COVID-19 vaccine. The chain is built from TRBV6-5 and TRBJ1-5; tentative D call: TRBD1 (5 bases). The sequenced sample was peripheral blood, obtained 28 days after the second AZD1222 dose. CDR3 sequence (DNA): TGTGCCAGCAAGAGGGGAGACCAGCCCCAGCATTTT. Protein product: CASKRGDQPQHF.